The subject of this entry is one TCR beta chain. The target of this receptor is not known. No base quality information exists; no much larger clone differs at one position. Trimmed from V: 3 bases; trimmed from J: 12 bases; junction bases lacking a gene match: 12. There are 16 amino acids in the CDR3, from cysteine to phenylalanine inclusive. Just the 48-base CDR3 DNA is kept, in frame starting at base 1. Based on the germline V gene, the CDR1 and CDR2 sequences are SGHTA and FQGNSA. One collaborating source in Seattle enrolled patients during active infection and followed them longitudinally through the course of disease. Whole blood was collected in K2EDTA tubes by collaborating institutions according to the institutions' own protocols. For TCRbeta analysis, collaborators shipped samples as frozen whole blood, isolated PBMCs, or DNA extracted from either of those sample types. The data were taken from a study of blood T cell repertoires in COVID-19 (dated by TCRdb to 2018 to 2021). General notes on the study: Samples from collaborators originated in the United States, Italy and Spain and spanned both the acute and convalescent phases of COVID-19. The repertoires were made available in a free public database intended to serve as a resource for research on the immune response to SARS-CoV-2. The material from the prospective study consisted of cDNA or gDNA derived from T cells, B-cell-depleted T cells, or PBMCs. Subjects who had been exposed to COVID-19, were actively infected with it, or had recovered from it provided the deeply sampled blood TCRbeta repertoires that made up the dataset. The sample metadata nearly always contained a de-identified subject ID, COVID-19 status, age in years and sex. The samples were drawn from the first 160 participants of the ongoing ImmuneRACE study and from some 1,300 subjects provided by 6 global collaborators. HLA class I and class II types, where available, came from metadata supplied by the sample provider rather than from assay-based typing. General conclusions and limits of the study: Clinical and demographic metadata were provided uncurated, with the amount varying by source and participant.

The immunoSEQ Assay, a bias-controlled multiplex PCR, was used to amplify TCRbeta CDR3 regions from genomic DNA. The source study handled its data this way. The number of nucleated cells in each sample was estimated from the amplification of reference gene primers within the assay. To quantify the absolute abundance of each unique TCRbeta CDR3 rearrangement, sequence reads were collapsed and filtered. For each sample, productive Simpson clonality was calculated as the square root of Simpson's diversity index over productive rearrangements. TCRdb's version of the immuneACCESS table is confined to in-frame rearrangements and falls short of the full clone set. An unresolved V gene accounts for under half of the shortfall where checked; the remainder is of unknown origin. The V and J calls and clone size were taken over from that table, and D and trimming were inferred from the DNA. The sample table lists fewer than 350,000 clones, approximately 86% of them with a count of one. Clones ranked in the top ten supply roughly 14% of the sample.

The clonotype was recovered from a woman aged 70-85 years with COVID-19, enrolled during active disease. Recombination linked TRBV7-2 to TRBJ2-1, with 12 central nucleotides matching TRBD2. Sequences were obtained from peripheral blood. DNA sequence: TGTGCCAGCAGCTTGGCACTAGCGGGGGGCCCCATCGGGCAGTTCTTC. Translated, this is CASSLALAGGPIGQFF.